A single T cell receptor beta chain is shown here with its context. Its antigen remains unknown. V trimming: 4 bases; J trimming: 7 bases; junction bases outside the gene matches: 15. Germline CDR1 SGHAT, CDR2 FQNNGV. The CDR3 is 16 residues long. Amplification by 5'RACE using constant-segment primers produced TCR alpha and TCR beta cDNA libraries that carried sample barcodes and UMIs. A single record per CDR3 protein comes from TCRdb applying MiXCR to the 5' RACE reads. The sample yields 210,000 or so distinct CDR3 sequences, about 10% seen once. The data were obtained in a study of T-cell memory formation after mild COVID-19. Whole-study results and caveats: There was no confirmation that second-wave clones peaking on day 37 were SARS-CoV-2 specific. Mainly in CM and EM were contracting CD4+ clones; CD8+ were in EMRA. Pre-infection memory showed some responding clones, and this suggested that cross-reactive memory joined.

This chain connects TRBV11-2 to TRBJ1-1; 7 positions agree with TRBD1. Sequences were obtained from PBMCs or a T cell subset sorted from them (not recorded which). This TCR derives from a man younger than 30 who had mild COVID-19 (a few samples of this study predate the infection). Cell type and time point are not known. The DNA for the CDR3 is TGTGCCAGCAGCTCGAGCAGGGGGGGACTAATCATTGAAGCTTTCTTT. Translated: CASSSSRGGLIIEAFF.